This record covers a single T cell receptor beta chain. Its antigen is as yet unknown. This entry is derived from a study of brain T cells in children with intractable seizures. Sequencing was performed with immunoSEQ multiplex PCR; in TCRdb, only in-frame clones are kept and a portion is missing. The sample consists of around 80,000 clones, under 95% of them appearing once. General observations from the study: Pre-surgery blood may have been undersampled, hiding some clones.

The V and J ends lost 3 bases and 7 bases, in that order; junction bases with no gene match: 4. The CDR3 is 13 amino acids. The chain carries TRBV12-3 or TRBV12-4 and TRBJ1-2, with 8 bases aligning to TRBD1. The clonotype was recovered from a girl aged 2 to 9 with Rasmussen encephalitis and intractable seizures. Sequencing used peripheral blood, obtained at surgery. CDR3 sequence: CASSFQGAIGYTF. In nucleotides, the CDR3 is TGTGCCAGCAGTTTTCAGGGGGCTATTGGCTACACCTTC.